The 21 T cell receptor beta chains in this list originate from one sample, sequenced in a study of cytomegalovirus exposure and HLA in healthy donors. 13 Jbeta primers and 60 Vbeta primers were used for the PCR. This table comes from immunoSEQ multiplex PCR, and its TCRdb copy is limited to in-frame clones, with some not included. The sample records 150,000 to 200,000 clones, about 80% being singletons. Material: PBMCs. Source of these receptors: a woman in her twenties or thirties in good health and CMV-seropositive.

This clone occurred once. The chain carries TRBV2 and TRBJ2-7; 8 bases agree with TRBD1. Trimming took 6 bases from V and 2 from J; bases not matched to a gene: 9. Germline lookup yields CDR1 SNHLY and CDR2 FYNNEI. The CDR3 consists of 15 residues. Written as DNA, the CDR3 is TGTGCCAGCAGAAGTGACAGGGGACGACCCTACGAGCAGTACTTC. It yields the protein CASRSDRGRPYEQYF.

This chain joins TRBV5-6 and TRBJ2-5, with 8 bases identical to TRBD2. Trimming removed 2 bases from V and 3 bases from J; junction bases left unmatched: 9. Per germline, CDR1 SGHDT and CDR2 YYEEEE. The CDR3 extends over 16 amino acids. This chain's CDR3 is CASSLIVGGAEETQYF. As DNA, the CDR3 is TGTGCCAGCAGCTTAATTGTCGGGGGGGCCGAAGAGACCCAGTACTTC. Combining the CDR3 with reference TRBV5-6 and TRBJ2-5 gives the whole variable domain DAGVTQSPTHLIKTRGQQVTLRCSPKSGHDTVSWYQQALGQGPQFIFQYYEEEERQRGNFPDRFSGHQFPNYSSELNVNALLLGDSALYLCASSLIVGGAEETQYFGPGTRLLVL.

This clone was counted a few times. J is TRBJ1-1 and V is TRBV18; TRBD1 matches at 7 bases. The V segment lost 2 bases and the J segment 4 bases; nucleotides outside the gene matches: 10. The germline gives CDR1 KGHSH, CDR2 LQKENI. This CDR3 has 16 residues. CDR3 nucleotide sequence: TGTGCCAGCTCACCAATGGCAGGGGGGTGGGGCACTGAAGCTTTCTTT. Translated, it gives CASSPMAGGWGTEAFF.

This clone was recorded once. The chain has TRBV11-3 and TRBJ2-1, with a weak D call TRBD2 (6 bases). Trimming took 5 bases from V and 7 from J, leaving 24 bases between them. Germline V gene sequence: CDR1 SGHNT, CDR2 YENEEA. This CDR3 contains 17 residues. CDR3 sequence reads: CASSPSGAGWGGNEQFF. CDR3 sequence (DNA): TGTGCCAGCAGCCCAAGTGGTGCGGGGTGGGGTGGGAATGAGCAGTTCTTC.

The chain employs TRBV2 and TRBJ2-5; TRBD1 might be the D (6 bases). Germline assignment: CDR1 SNHLY and CDR2 FYNNEI. The V end was cut by 5 bases, the J end by 7 bases, with 17 bases between. The CDR3 extends over 14 amino acids. The CDR3 sequence: CASSNRVSAGTQYF. The DNA for the CDR3 is TGTGCCAGCAGTAACAGGGTATCCGCGGGGACCCAGTACTTC.

The V call is TRBV7-8, the J call TRBJ1-1; TRBD1 matches at 7 bases. CDR1 and CDR2 from the germline V gene are SGHVS and FQNEAQ. V gave up 5 bases and J gave up 9 bases; unmatched junction bases: 12. There are 14 residues in the CDR3. CDR3 DNA: TGTGCCAGCAGCCCGGGGACAGCGTACCATAAAGCTTTCTTT. Translation gives CASSPGTAYHKAFF.

The chain is built from TRBV27 and TRBJ2-7, with D maybe TRBD1 (5 bases). CDR1 is MNHEY and CDR2 is SMNVEV in the germline V gene (reference sequence). V lost 6 bases and J lost 2, with 14 bases in between. There are 14 residues in the CDR3. This chain's CDR3 is CASRSFVGAYEQYF. The CDR3 bases are TGTGCCAGCAGGTCCTTTGTAGGGGCCTACGAGCAGTACTTC.

The J gene is TRBJ1-2, the V gene TRBV21-1; TRBD1 is the table's D call and was not checked against the DNA. TRBV21-1 is tagged as a pseudogene. The CDR3 spans 13 residues. DNA of the CDR3: TGTGCCAGCAGTAATCATTTGGGGGCTGGCTACACCTTC. Protein product: CASSNHLGAGYTF.

The chain employs TRBV5-6 and TRBJ2-3; unclear D gene. CDR1 is SGHDT and CDR2 is YYEEEE in the germline V gene. The CDR3 is 14 residues long. Trimming cost V 0 bases and J 4 bases, with 9 bases left between them. The CDR3 sequence: CASSLETVPDTQYF. CDR3 sequence (DNA): TGTGCCAGCAGCTTGGAAACAGTCCCAGATACGCAGTATTTT.

The chain is built from TRBV4-2 and TRBJ1-6; D not resolved. Trimming took off 1 base at V and 0 bases at J, with 13 bases between the two ends. The CDR3 runs 18 residues. Germline lookup yields CDR1 LGHNA and CDR2 YNFKEQ. DNA of the CDR3: TGTGCCAGCAGCCAAGCAGTGACGTCTAGCTCCTATAATTCACCCCTCCACTTT. It is translated as CASSQAVTSSSYNSPLHF.

This rearrangement joins TRBV5-1 to TRBJ2-5; perhaps TRBD2 as D (5 bases). Deletions cut 3 bases from V and 5 bases from J, with 11 bases between. The CDR3 length is 13 residues. Germline V gene sequence: CDR1 SGHRS, CDR2 YFSETQ. CDR3 nucleotide sequence: TGCGCCAGCAGCTACGGACTGCGGGAGACCCAGTACTTC. Its protein is CASSYGLRETQYF.

As to this clone: The junction departs from germline at one end; a sequencing error may be responsible. The chain recombines TRBV11-3 with TRBJ1-1; TRBD1 aligns across 8 bases. This CDR3 is built from 16 residues. Germline V gene sequence: CDR1 SGHNT, CDR2 YENEEA. The CDR3 nucleotides read TGTGCCAGCAGCGTAGACAGGGGAAGAGTGAACACTGAAGCTTTCTTT. This sequence encodes CASSVDRGRVNTEAFF. The full variable domain, rest sourced from reference TRBV11-3 and TRBJ1-1, is EAGVVQSPRYKIIEKKQPVAFWCNPISGHNTLYWYLQNLGQGPELLIRYENEEAVDDSQLPKDRFSAERLKGVDSTLKIQPAELGDSAVYLCASSVDRGRVNTEAFFGQGTRLTVV.

The rearrangement links TRBV7-2 to TRBJ2-7, with 9 bases identical to TRBD1. Trimming removed 4 bases from V and 3 bases from J; junction bases left unmatched: 4. Germline CDR1 is SGHTA and CDR2 is FQGNSA. The CDR3 length is 14 residues. This chain's CDR3 is CASSSGGQGYEQYF. The CDR3 region has the DNA TGTGCCAGCAGCTCGGGGGGACAGGGCTACGAGCAGTACTTC.

The chain is built from TRBV27 and TRBJ2-5, with D possibly being TRBD2 (5 bases). The CDR3 is made up of 22 amino acids. V gave up 8 bases and J gave up 5 bases, with 42 bases separating them. Germline V gene sequence: CDR1 MNHEY, CDR2 SMNVEV (reference sequence). The CDR3 reads CASWEPRQRLGRAKGKLETQYF. CDR3 coding DNA: TGTGCCAGCTGGGAGCCCCGCCAGCGACTGGGCCGGGCCAAGGGAAAATTGGAGACCCAGTACTTC.

This chain uses TRBV5-1 with TRBJ2-3, with TRBD1 matching 11 bases. The CDR3 is made up of 16 amino acids. The ends lost 3 bases at V and 4 bases at J; junction bases unmatched: 7. Germline lookup yields CDR1 SGHRS and CDR2 YFSETQ. The chain's CDR3 is CASSSGTGGFADTQYF. The CDR3 DNA sequence: TGCGCCAGCAGCTCCGGGACAGGGGGTTTCGCAGATACGCAGTATTTT.

In DNA, the CDR3 is TGTGCCAGCAGCTTAGGTGGGAGTAGATACGAGCAGTACTTC. Protein: CASSLGGSRYEQYF. This chain links TRBV13 with TRBJ2-7, with D possibly being TRBD2 (5 bases). Trimming took off 0 bases at V and 4 bases at J, with 10 bases between the two ends. The length of the CDR3 is 14 residues. CDR1 and CDR2 from the germline V gene are PRHDT and FYEKMQ (reference sequence).

The chain carries TRBV29-1 and TRBJ2-5; 8 nucleotides align to TRBD1. The CDR3 is made up of 15 amino acids. V shed 1 base and J 5 bases; nucleotides not matched to a gene: 9. The germline CDR1 and CDR2 sequences are SQVTM and ANQGSEA. CDR3 loop: CSVEGQGAFVETQYF. The CDR3 bases are TGCAGCGTTGAAGGGCAGGGGGCCTTTGTTGAGACCCAGTACTTC.

V is TRBV10-3 and J is TRBJ2-3; 9 nucleotides align to TRBD2. CDR3 length: 15 amino acids. Trimming removed 3 bases from V and 0 bases from J; junction bases left unmatched: 1. Germline V gives CDR1 ENHRY, CDR2 SYGVKD. The CDR3 coding sequence is TGTGCCATCAGTGAAGGGACTAGCAGCACAGATACGCAGTATTTT. Translation gives CAISEGTSSTDTQYF.

The J gene is TRBJ2-6, the V gene TRBV19, with TRBD1 matching 8 bases. In germline, CDR1 is LNHDA, CDR2 SQIVND (reference sequence). The V and J ends lost 3 bases and 0 bases, in that order; junction bases with no gene match: 7. The CDR3 contains 18 residues. CDR3 residues: CASSMGDRPSSGANVLTF. The CDR3 DNA sequence: TGTGCCAGTAGTATGGGGGACAGGCCGAGCTCTGGGGCCAACGTCCTGACTTTC.

This clone was found a few times. The chain is built from TRBV7-9 and TRBJ2-7, with a tentative D call TRBD1 (6 bases). The length of the CDR3 is 14 residues. Germline V gives CDR1 SEHNR, CDR2 FQNEAQ (reference sequence). V was cut by 6 bases and J by 3 bases, with 15 bases left in between. The CDR3 DNA reads as TGTGCCAGCAGTGTCCCGGGACAAAGCTACGAGCAGTACTTC. Protein: CASSVPGQSYEQYF.

The chain combines TRBV7-2 with TRBJ1-3; tentatively, D is TRBD1 (5 bases). Trimming stripped 2 bases from V and 2 bases from J, with 7 bases between. Germline V gives CDR1 SGHTA, CDR2 FQGNSA. CDR3 length: 14 residues. The CDR3, as DNA: TGTGCCAGCAGCTTAAGGGGCGCTGGAAACACCATATATTTT. It translates to CASSLRGAGNTIYF.